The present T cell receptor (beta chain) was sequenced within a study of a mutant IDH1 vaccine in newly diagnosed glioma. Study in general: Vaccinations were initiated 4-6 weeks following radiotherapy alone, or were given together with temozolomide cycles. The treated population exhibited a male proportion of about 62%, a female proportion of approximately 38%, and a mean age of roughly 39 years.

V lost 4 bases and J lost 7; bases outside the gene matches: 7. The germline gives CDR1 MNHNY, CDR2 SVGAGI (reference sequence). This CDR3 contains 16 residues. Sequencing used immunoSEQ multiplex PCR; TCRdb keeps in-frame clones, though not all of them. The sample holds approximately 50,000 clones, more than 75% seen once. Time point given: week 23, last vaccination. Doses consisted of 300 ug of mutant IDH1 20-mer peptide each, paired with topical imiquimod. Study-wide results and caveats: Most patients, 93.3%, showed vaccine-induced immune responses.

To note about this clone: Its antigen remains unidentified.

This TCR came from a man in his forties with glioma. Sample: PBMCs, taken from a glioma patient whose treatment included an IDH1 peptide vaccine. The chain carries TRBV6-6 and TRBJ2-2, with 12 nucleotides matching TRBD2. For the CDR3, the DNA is TGTGCCAGCAGTTTCCGACTAGCGGGAGATAACGGGGAGCTGTTTTTT. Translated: CASSFRLAGDNGELFF.